This TCR beta chain comes out of a study of blood T cells in healthy people across ages. Study-level results: PBMCs were not sorted, which prevented a conclusive comparison of naive versus antigen-experienced cells.

A remark on this clonotype: Antigen: not known.

The second PCR ran about 6 to 11 cycles with a sample-barcoded 5' primer and J-beta primers. TCRdb processed the 5' RACE reads anew with MiXCR; each CDR3 protein has one entry. The table has fewer than 2 million distinct CDR3 sequences, 35% to 50% seen once. Germline V gene sequence: CDR1 LGHNA, CDR2 YSLEER. This CDR3 is built from 16 residues. Trimming removed 2 bases from V and 5 bases from J, with 18 bases in between. This clonotype was obtained from a human donor in good health. The source material was blood. The chain employs TRBV4-3 and TRBJ1-1; no definite D call. CDR3 loop: CASSQPRGAGSTEAFF. In DNA form, the CDR3 reads TGCGCCAGCAGCCAACCCCGGGGAGCGGGATCTACTGAAGCTTTCTTT.